This T cell receptor (beta chain) emerged from a study of PD-1 blockade in classical Hodgkin lymphoma. Time point reported: newly diagnosed, previously untreated cHL patient sample. By magnetic negative selection, CD4+ T cells were purified from thawed PBMCs. Profiled with immunoSEQ multiplex PCR; TCRdb holds only in-frame clones, not every one. Of 25,000 to 30,000 clones in the sample, 89% were seen once. This clone was picked up one time. A junction end diverges from the germline sequence, so it may reflect a read error. The sequencing input was CD4+ T cells from blood. The TCR sequence derives from a human donor with classical Hodgkin lymphoma.

The CDR3 is CASSVDGLGYTF. CDR3 DNA sequence: TGTGCCAGCAGTGTAGACGGTCTCGGCTACACCTTC. This chain uses TRBV9 with TRBJ1-2, with D unresolved. The CDR3 is 12 amino acids. Per the germline V gene, CDR1 is SGDLS and CDR2 is YYNGEE.